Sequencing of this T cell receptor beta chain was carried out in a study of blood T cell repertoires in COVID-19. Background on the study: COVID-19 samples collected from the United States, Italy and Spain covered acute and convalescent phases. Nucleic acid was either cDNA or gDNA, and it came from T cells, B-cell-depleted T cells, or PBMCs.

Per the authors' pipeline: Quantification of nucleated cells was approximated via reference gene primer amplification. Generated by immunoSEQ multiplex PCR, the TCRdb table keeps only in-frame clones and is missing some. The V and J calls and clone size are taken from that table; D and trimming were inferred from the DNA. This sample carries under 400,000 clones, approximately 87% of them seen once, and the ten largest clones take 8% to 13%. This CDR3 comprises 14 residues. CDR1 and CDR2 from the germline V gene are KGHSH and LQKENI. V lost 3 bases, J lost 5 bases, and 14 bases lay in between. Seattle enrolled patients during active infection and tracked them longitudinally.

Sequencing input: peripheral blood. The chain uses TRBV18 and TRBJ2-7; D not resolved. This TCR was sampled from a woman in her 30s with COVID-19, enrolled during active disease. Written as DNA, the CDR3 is TGTGCCAGCTCACCTCCATTCCCCGAGAACGAGCAGTACTTC. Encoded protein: CASSPPFPENEQYF.